The 26 T cell receptor beta chains below all came from one sample that was sequenced in a study of blood T cell repertoires in COVID-19. Repertoires were generated with immunoSEQ multiplex PCR, while TCRdb's copy carries only in-frame clones and drops some. The data show 200,000 to 250,000 clones, around 90% seen once. Material for sequencing was PBMCs or T cells enriched from blood (not recorded which). The receptors here all came from a man aged 45-65 years who had been exposed to COVID-19.

V usage is TRBV2 and J usage is TRBJ1-1; 7 bases agree with TRBD1. The CDR3 loop spans 15 amino acids. Germline CDR1 is SNHLY and CDR2 is FYNNEI. V gave up 1 base and J gave up 8 bases; unmatched junction bases: 10. The CDR3 DNA follows: TGTGCCAGCAGTGAAGGGTGGGGGATGGACAGGGAAGCTTTCTTT. Its protein is CASSEGWGMDREAFF. Filled out from reference TRBV2 and TRBJ1-1, the complete variable domain reads EPEVTQTPSHQVTQMGQEVILRCVPISNHLYFYWYRQILGQKVEFLVSFYNNEISEKSEIFDDQFSVERPDGSNFTLKIRSTKLEDSAMYFCASSEGWGMDREAFFGQGTRLTVV.

The chain couples TRBV9 to TRBJ1-2, with D tentatively TRBD1 (5 bases). V lost 0 bases, J lost 3 bases, and 9 bases lay in between. The germline V gene has CDR1 SGDLS and CDR2 YYNGEE. The CDR3 sequence is 14 residues long. The CDR3 DNA is TGTGCCAGCAGCGTAGGAACAGGCGACTATGGCTACACCTTC. This encodes CASSVGTGDYGYTF.

The chain combines TRBV19 with TRBJ2-3; D may be TRBD2 (6 bases). Germline CDR1 reads LNHDA; CDR2 reads SQIVND (reference sequence). V was shortened by 5 bases and J by 10 bases, with 19 bases between the two germline ends. This CDR3 spans 14 amino acids. CDR3 sequence: CASSLGLEYVSQYF. The CDR3 bases are TGTGCCAGTAGTTTGGGACTCGAATACGTGTCGCAGTATTTT.

This rearrangement joins TRBV2 to TRBJ1-2, with a possible D match to TRBD1 (5 bases). The CDR3 length is 13 residues. In germline, CDR1 is SNHLY, CDR2 FYNNEI. The germline V and J ends were trimmed by 6 bases and 8 bases, with 16 bases remaining between them. This CDR3 reads CASRYIGADGYTF. The DNA for the CDR3 is TGTGCCAGCAGATATATAGGGGCCGACGGCTACACCTTC.

CDR3 nucleotides: TGTGCCAGCAATTTACAGGGGGCCGCCTACAATGAGCAGTTCTTC. Residues: CASNLQGAAYNEQFF. V and J are TRBV2 and TRBJ2-1, with 9 bases fitting TRBD1. Trimming cost V 7 bases and J 2 bases; bases outside gene matches: 6. Germline CDR1 is SNHLY and CDR2 is FYNNEI. The CDR3 runs 15 residues.

The chain combines TRBV2 with TRBJ1-1; 9 bases match TRBD1. This CDR3 is built from 16 residues. J lost 5 bases, V lost 7 bases, and 14 bases had no gene match. The germline V gene has CDR1 SNHLY and CDR2 FYNNEI. The CDR3 nucleotides read TGTGCCAGCACCCCTCACCCGGGACAGGGTGTAACTGAAGCTTTCTTT. Protein sequence: CASTPHPGQGVTEAFF.

A note on this clone: One end of the junction varies from germline; a read error may be responsible. The J gene is TRBJ1-2, the V gene TRBV19, with 7 bases lining up with TRBD1. The CDR3 contains 14 residues. Per the germline V gene, CDR1 is LNHDA and CDR2 is SQIVND (reference sequence). The CDR3 DNA follows: TGTGCGAGTAGTATAATAGGGGGCGCGCCTGGCTACACCTTC. Translating gives CASSIIGGAPGYTF.

This sequence joins TRBV18 and TRBJ1-2; D is unresolved. The CDR3 spans 16 residues. Germline CDR1 reads KGHSH; CDR2 reads LQKENI. V was clipped by 2 bases and J by 5 bases, with 18 bases between them. The DNA of the CDR3 is TGTGCCAGCTCACCATCAATTCAGGCAGCCCGGTATGGCTACACCTTC. Amino acid sequence: CASSPSIQAARYGYTF.

The CDR3 loop is CASSPITGGVTEAFF. In DNA, the CDR3 is TGTGCCAGCTCACCAATAACAGGGGGCGTCACTGAAGCTTTCTTT. The chain employs TRBV18 and TRBJ1-1, with 9 positions matching TRBD1. Germline trimming cut 2 bases from V and 4 bases from J; bases unmatched to any gene: 5. The CDR3 is 15 residues long. Germline CDR1 reads KGHSH; CDR2 reads LQKENI.

The V call is TRBV4-1, the J call TRBJ1-2; D is unresolved. V was pared by 3 bases and J by 8 bases, with 13 bases between. Per germline, CDR1 MGHRA and CDR2 YSYEKL. The CDR3 is 13 amino acids. The CDR3 DNA reads TGCGCCAGCAGCCAGGGGAGACGAGTGGGCTACACCTTC. Its protein product is CASSQGRRVGYTF.

The chain carries TRBV2 and TRBJ2-7, with D perhaps matching TRBD1 (6 bases). The CDR3 has 11 amino acids. Germline CDR1 is SNHLY and CDR2 is FYNNEI. The CDR3 DNA reads as TGTGCCAGCAGTGAATTCGTACAGGGTTATGTC. Amino acids: CASSEFVQGYV.

The rearrangement uses TRBV28 and TRBJ2-1, with unresolved D. The CDR3 length is 16 residues. The germline gives CDR1 MDHEN, CDR2 SYDVKM. V was trimmed by 4 bases and J by 6 bases, leaving 19 bases between them. As DNA, the CDR3 is TGTGCCAGCAGTTCTCACCCACTATCCCTCGGCAATGAGCAGTTCTTC. The encoded protein is CASSSHPLSLGNEQFF. Drawing the rest from reference TRBV28 and TRBJ2-1, the complete variable domain is DVKVTQSSRYLVKRTGEKVFLECVQDMDHENMFWYRQDPGLGLRLIYFSYDVKMKEKGDIPEGYSVSREKKERFSLILESASTNQTSMYLCASSSHPLSLGNEQFFGPGTRLTVL.

The chain is built from TRBV27 and TRBJ2-1; 10 nucleotides match TRBD2. The germline CDR1 and CDR2 sequences are MNHEY and SMNVEV (reference sequence). V lost 0 bases and J lost 3; bases outside the gene matches: 11. The CDR3 runs to 19 residues. The CDR3 DNA is TGTGCCAGCAGTTTATCGCACAATCTCCTAGCGGGAGACTACAATGAGCAGTTCTTC. The encoded protein is CASSLSHNLLAGDYNEQFF.

The chain carries TRBV2 and TRBJ1-2; D may be TRBD1 (6 bases). Germline V CDR1 and CDR2: SNHLY, FYNNEI. V lost 7 bases, J lost 8 bases, and 20 bases lay in between. The CDR3 is made up of 14 amino acids. CDR3: CASTQSPRGSGYTF. CDR3 coding DNA: TGTGCCAGCACTCAATCCCCCAGGGGCTCCGGCTACACCTTC.

V is TRBV27 and J is TRBJ1-2, with D tentatively TRBD1 (6 bases). V gave up 6 bases and J gave up 7 bases, with 18 bases separating them. Germline CDR1 and CDR2: MNHEY and SMNVEV (reference sequence). The CDR3 totals 14 residues. The CDR3 nucleotides read TGTGCCAGCAGGGGGGCCCGGGCTGGGGGTGGCTACACCTTC. Its translation is CASRGARAGGGYTF.

This chain links TRBV3-1 (or the pseudogene TRBV3-2) with TRBJ1-2; 8 nucleotides match TRBD1. Looked up from germline, CDR1 is LGHDT and CDR2 is YNNKEL (reference sequence). The CDR3 is made up of 14 amino acids. The J segment lost 7 bases and the V segment lost 5 bases, leaving 9 bases of the junction unmatched. DNA of the CDR3: TGTGCCAGCAGCGGGGTTCAGGGGGCGGCTGGCTACACCTTC. Amino acids: CASSGVQGAAGYTF.

The sample holds one count of this clone. This rearrangement joins TRBV27 to TRBJ2-1, with 11 bases fitting TRBD2. The junction had 11 bases not matched to a gene; V was cut back by 7 bases and J by 9 bases. The CDR3 loop spans 15 amino acids. Per germline, CDR1 MNHEY and CDR2 SMNVEV (reference sequence). CDR3 in amino acids: CASIRLAGGRSEQFF. The CDR3 DNA sequence: TGTGCCAGCATACGGCTAGCGGGAGGTCGGAGTGAGCAGTTCTTC.

The J gene is TRBJ1-2, the V gene TRBV7-2; a weak D match, TRBD1 (6 bases). The CDR3 covers 13 residues. V lost 6 bases and J 2 bases, leaving 10 bases between the germline ends. Germline CDR1 and CDR2: SGHTA and FQGNSA. The CDR3 reads CASSRDTNYGYTF. The CDR3 DNA sequence: TGTGCCAGCAGTCGGGACACGAACTATGGCTACACCTTC.

The chain uses TRBV10-1 and TRBJ2-2, with TRBD1 as a possible D gene (6 bases). V was pared by 5 bases and J by 7 bases, with 11 bases between. CDR1 WNHNN and CDR2 SYGVQD come from the germline V gene (reference sequence). The CDR3 is 13 amino acids. CDR3 DNA: TGCGCCAGCAGTCGGGGCAGGGGCGGGGAGCTGTTTTTT. Protein: CASSRGRGGELFF.

CDR3 sequence (DNA): TGCGCCAGCAGCAAGAACAGGCACCCTAGCGGAGGGAGGTCTGGGGCCAACGTCCTGACTTTC. This gives the protein CASSKNRHPSGGRSGANVLTF. The genes are TRBV10-2 and TRBJ2-6; 7 bases fit TRBD2. V lost 6 bases to trimming and J lost 1 base; unmatched junction nucleotides: 21. Per germline, CDR1 WSHSY and CDR2 SAAADI. The CDR3 runs to 21 residues.

This clone was counted only a few times. J is TRBJ2-5 and V is TRBV4-1, with 9 bases lining up with TRBD2. J gave up 8 bases and V 1 base, and 8 bases lay outside the gene matches. Germline assignment: CDR1 MGHRA and CDR2 YSYEKL. The CDR3 sequence is 15 residues long. The CDR3 DNA sequence: TGCGCCAGCAGCCAAGTGGCTAGCGGGGAGTCTACCCAGTACTTC. Protein sequence: CASSQVASGESTQYF.

The chain uses TRBV9 and TRBJ2-3; 11 positions agree with TRBD1. The ends lost 0 bases at V and 5 bases at J; junction bases unmatched: 2. The CDR3 runs 15 residues. Germline CDR1 and CDR2: SGDLS and YYNGEE. CDR3 in amino acids: CASSVEGQGGDTQYF. As DNA, the CDR3 is TGTGCCAGCAGCGTAGAGGGACAGGGGGGAGATACGCAGTATTTT.

As for this clone: Other DNA sequences in the same sample also yield this CDR3. This chain joins TRBV5-1 and TRBJ2-2, with D uncertain. The CDR3 runs to 15 residues. The V end was cut by 4 bases, the J end by 0 bases, with 10 bases between. Germline V lookup: CDR1 SGHRS, CDR2 YFSETQ. The CDR3 loop reads CASSVSVANTGELFF. The CDR3, as DNA: TGCGCCAGCAGCGTGTCAGTCGCGAACACCGGGGAGCTGTTTTTT.

The chain employs TRBV2 and TRBJ2-7, with 9 bases lining up with TRBD1. Germline assignment: CDR1 SNHLY and CDR2 FYNNEI. V gave up 9 bases and J gave up 2 bases; unmatched junction bases: 5. The CDR3 has 13 residues. CDR3 sequence (DNA): TGTGCCAGTAGGGACAGGGTCCCCTACGAGCAGTACTTC. Translating it yields CASRDRVPYEQYF.

The chain joins TRBV24-1 to TRBJ2-3; TRBD1 aligns across 8 bases. The V gene's germline CDR1 is KGHDR and CDR2 SFDVKD. The CDR3 contains 14 residues. V lost 7 bases and J lost 1; bases outside the gene matches: 3. The CDR3 region is CATSVQGGTDTQYF. The CDR3 bases are TGTGCCACCAGCGTACAGGGGGGCACAGATACGCAGTATTTT.

This chain connects TRBV5-1 to TRBJ2-2; 9 bases match TRBD2. J lost 6 bases, V lost 4 bases, and 7 bases had no gene match. The CDR3 contains 15 residues. Per the germline V gene, CDR1 is SGHRS and CDR2 is YFSETQ. CDR3 sequence (DNA): TGCGCCAGCAGCGCGGGAGGGCCTGCTCCCGGGGAGCTGTTTTTT. Its translation is CASSAGGPAPGELFF. The variable domain in full, completed from reference TRBV5-1 and TRBJ2-2, reads KAGVTQTPRYLIKTRGQQVTLSCSPISGHRSVSWYQQTPGQGLQFLFEYFSETQRNKGNFPGRFSGRQFSNSRSEMNVSTLELGDSALYLCASSAGGPAPGELFFGEGSRLTVL.